Listed below are T cell receptor beta chains from one sample, sequenced in a study of blood T cell repertoires in COVID-19. Profiled with immunoSEQ multiplex PCR; TCRdb holds only in-frame clones, not every one. The sample consists of around 500,000 clones, 70% to 90% of them appearing once. The sample consisted of peripheral blood. These receptors all come from a human donor in a cohort sampled during active COVID-19. The conserved cysteine and the conserved F or W are not part of the CDR3 here. Fields, in order: CDR3 length, clone size, J gene, V gene, CDR3 protein. Rows may omit the clone size; those that give it use once, few, many or a size class.

>10|NA|TRBJ1-1|TRBV29-1
SVRRGNTEAF
>13|NA|TRBJ1-1|TRBV18
ASSPNSGENTEAF
>14|once|TRBJ2-3|TRBV27
ASRTRGQGDTDTQY
>14|NA|TRBJ2-1|TRBV10-1
ASSLEPDFSYNEQF
>12|NA|TRBJ2-3|TRBV13
ASSAVGGTDTQY
>14|NA|TRBJ2-2|TRBV10-2
ASSHSRDKYTGELF
>16|NA|TRBJ1-6|TRBV4-3
ASSQDPEGASYNSPLH
>15|once|TRBJ2-7|TRBV7-2
ASSLTWTSGRQGGQY
>13|NA|TRBJ2-3|TRBV7-3
ASSSGQGRRDTQY
>12|NA|TRBJ1-1|TRBV11-2
ASSLGRVVPEAF
>13|NA|TRBJ2-7|TRBV7-2
ASSLGQGAPYEQY
>15|few|TRBJ1-6|TRBV28
ASSLMSRRDRNSPLH
>11|NA|TRBJ2-7|TRBV4-2
ASSQDVRYEQY
>15|NA|TRBJ1-2|TRBV19
ASSRKGPRENNYGYT
>11|NA|TRBJ1-1|TRBV6-5
ASPGQGNTEAF
>14|NA|TRBJ2-1|TRBV7-9
ASRPFLAGEVREQF
>13|NA|TRBJ2-5|TRBV2
ASSQRQGSQETQY
>12|NA|TRBJ2-6|TRBV6-4
ASSIGIGANVLT
>10|NA|TRBJ1-2|TRBV7-2
ASSFYSAYYT
>12|NA|TRBJ2-2|TRBV5-6
ASSLQHATGELF
>13|NA|TRBJ2-6|TRBV5-1
ASSRDTAGANVLT
>12|NA|TRBJ2-7|TRBV3-1/TRBV3-2
ASSPGLASYEQY
>15|NA|TRBJ2-2|TRBV7-3
ASSLSPGQGWTGELF
>14|NA|TRBJ2-5|TRBV5-8
ASSFQWGVRLETQY
>14|NA|TRBJ1-3|TRBV21-1
ASSAHRVSSGNTIY
>14|NA|TRBJ2-7|TRBV3-1/TRBV3-2
ASSQDRTGIPYEQY
>15|NA|TRBJ2-1|TRBV6-2/TRBV6-3
ASSYPYGSTSYNEQF
>12|NA|TRBJ1-5|TRBV21-1
ASRPGRGDQPQH
>13|NA|TRBJ2-5|TRBV6-5
ASSPGTRFQETQY
>14|NA|TRBJ1-4|TRBV2
ASRARQGIGNEKLF
>11|NA|TRBJ2-2|TRBV7-3
ASSSQGHGELF
>11|NA|TRBJ2-7|TRBV28
ASRTGPSYEQY
>13|NA|TRBJ1-1|TRBV27
ASSPGGQGRTEAF
>11|NA|TRBJ1-5|TRBV12-5
ASGLPGNQPQH
>12|NA|TRBJ2-7|TRBV19
ASSTRDRVYEQY
>11|few|TRBJ1-2|TRBV30
ALNRGGNYGYT
>13|NA|TRBJ2-2|TRBV19
ASSIGLAVTGELF
>14|NA|TRBJ1-1|TRBV7-3
ASSLQGPSMNTEAF
>12|NA|TRBJ2-7|TRBV5-1
ASSGRQGSYEQY
>13|NA|TRBJ1-3|TRBV5-8
ASSLNSDRGNTIY
>13|NA|TRBJ2-7|TRBV4-2
ASSQVGTGRTEQY
>13|NA|TRBJ2-7|TRBV9
ASSVSSGSAYEQY
>10|NA|TRBJ1-1|TRBV12-3/TRBV12-4
ASSHRGTEAF
>7|NA|TRBJ1-4|TRBV27
ASSPGFL
>13|NA|TRBJ2-1|TRBV7-3
ASSLRGGASNEQF
>13|NA|TRBJ1-2|TRBV6-5
ASSYYAGSNYGYT